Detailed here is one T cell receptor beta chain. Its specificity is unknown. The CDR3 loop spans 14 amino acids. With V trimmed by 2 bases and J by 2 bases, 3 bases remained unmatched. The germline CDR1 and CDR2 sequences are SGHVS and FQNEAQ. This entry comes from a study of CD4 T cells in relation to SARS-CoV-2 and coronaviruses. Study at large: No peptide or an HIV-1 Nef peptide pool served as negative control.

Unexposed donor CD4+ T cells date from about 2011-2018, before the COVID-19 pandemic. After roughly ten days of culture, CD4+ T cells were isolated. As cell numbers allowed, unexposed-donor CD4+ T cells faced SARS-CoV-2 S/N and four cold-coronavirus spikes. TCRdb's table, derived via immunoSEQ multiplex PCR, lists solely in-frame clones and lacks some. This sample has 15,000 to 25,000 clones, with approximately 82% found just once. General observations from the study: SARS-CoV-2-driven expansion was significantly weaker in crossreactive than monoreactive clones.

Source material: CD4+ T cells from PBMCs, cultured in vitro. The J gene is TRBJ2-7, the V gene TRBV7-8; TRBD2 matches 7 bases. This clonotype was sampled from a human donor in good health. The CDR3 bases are TGTGCCAGCAGCTTACCAGGGAGGGCCTACGAGCAGTACTTC. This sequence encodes CASSLPGRAYEQYF.